This TCR beta chain emerged from a study of glioma-infiltrating T cells after dendritic cell vaccination. The germline V and J ends were trimmed by 4 bases and 3 bases, with 13 bases remaining between them. This CDR3 contains 14 residues. Germline values: CDR1 GTSNPN, CDR2 SVGIG (reference sequence). The time point is: after dendritic cell vaccination, including at tumor progression/relapse. The sample holds one count of this clone. TCRdb keeps only in-frame clones here, not all; method: immunoSEQ multiplex PCR. In the table there are about 87,000 clones, roughly four fifths of which are singletons. The chain carries TRBV30 and TRBJ1-3, with a weak D call TRBD1 (5 bases). This specimen was blood, taken after dendritic cell vaccination. This sequence was found in a human donor with glioblastoma. DNA of the CDR3: TGTGCCTGGAACAGGAGACGTTATGGAAACACCATATATTTT. Translating it yields CAWNRRRYGNTIYF.